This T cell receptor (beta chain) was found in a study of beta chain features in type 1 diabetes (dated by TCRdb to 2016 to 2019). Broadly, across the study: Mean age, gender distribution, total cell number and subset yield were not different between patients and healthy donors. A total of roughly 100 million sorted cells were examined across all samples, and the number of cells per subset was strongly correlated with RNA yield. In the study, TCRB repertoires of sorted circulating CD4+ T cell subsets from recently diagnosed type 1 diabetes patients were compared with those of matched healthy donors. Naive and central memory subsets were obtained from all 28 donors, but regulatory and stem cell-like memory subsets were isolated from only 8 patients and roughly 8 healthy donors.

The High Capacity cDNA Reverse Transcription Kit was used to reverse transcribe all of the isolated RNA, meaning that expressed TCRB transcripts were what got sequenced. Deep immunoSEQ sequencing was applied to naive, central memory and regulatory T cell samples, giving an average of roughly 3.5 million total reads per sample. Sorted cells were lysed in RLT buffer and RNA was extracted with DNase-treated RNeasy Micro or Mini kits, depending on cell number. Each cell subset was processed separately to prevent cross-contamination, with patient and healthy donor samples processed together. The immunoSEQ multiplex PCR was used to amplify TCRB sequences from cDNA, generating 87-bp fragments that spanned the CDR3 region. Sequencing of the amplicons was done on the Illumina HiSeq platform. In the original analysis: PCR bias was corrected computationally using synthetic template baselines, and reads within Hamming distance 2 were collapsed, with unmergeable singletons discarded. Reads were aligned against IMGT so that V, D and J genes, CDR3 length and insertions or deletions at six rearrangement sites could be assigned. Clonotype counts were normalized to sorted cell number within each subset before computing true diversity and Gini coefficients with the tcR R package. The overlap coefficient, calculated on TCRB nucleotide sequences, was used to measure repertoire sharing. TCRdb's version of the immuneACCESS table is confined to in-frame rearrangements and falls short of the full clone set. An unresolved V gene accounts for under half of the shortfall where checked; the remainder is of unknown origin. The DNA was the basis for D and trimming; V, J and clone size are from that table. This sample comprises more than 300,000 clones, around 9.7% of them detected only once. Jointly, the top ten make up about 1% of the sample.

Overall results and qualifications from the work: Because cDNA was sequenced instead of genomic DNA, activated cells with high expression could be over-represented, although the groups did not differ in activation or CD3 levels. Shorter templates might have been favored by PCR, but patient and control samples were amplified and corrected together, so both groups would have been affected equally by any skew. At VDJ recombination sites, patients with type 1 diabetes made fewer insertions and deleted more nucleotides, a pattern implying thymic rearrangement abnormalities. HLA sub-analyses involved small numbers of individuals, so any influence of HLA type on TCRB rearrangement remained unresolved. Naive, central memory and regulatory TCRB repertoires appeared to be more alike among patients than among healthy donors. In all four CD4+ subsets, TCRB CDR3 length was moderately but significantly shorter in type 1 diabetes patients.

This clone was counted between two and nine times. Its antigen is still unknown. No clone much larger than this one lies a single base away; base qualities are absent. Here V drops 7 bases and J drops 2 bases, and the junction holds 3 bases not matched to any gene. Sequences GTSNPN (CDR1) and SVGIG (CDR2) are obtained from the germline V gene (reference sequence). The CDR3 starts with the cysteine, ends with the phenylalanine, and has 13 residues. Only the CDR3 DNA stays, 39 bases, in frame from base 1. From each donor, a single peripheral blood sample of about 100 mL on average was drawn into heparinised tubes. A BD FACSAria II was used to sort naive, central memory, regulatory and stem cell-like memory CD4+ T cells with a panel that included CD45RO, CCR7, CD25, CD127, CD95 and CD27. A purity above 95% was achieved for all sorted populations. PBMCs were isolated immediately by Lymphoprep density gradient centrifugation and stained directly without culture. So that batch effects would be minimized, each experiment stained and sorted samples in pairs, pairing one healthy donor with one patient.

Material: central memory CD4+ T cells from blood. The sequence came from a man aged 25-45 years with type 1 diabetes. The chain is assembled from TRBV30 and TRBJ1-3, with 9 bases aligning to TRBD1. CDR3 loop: CAFRTGAGNTIYF. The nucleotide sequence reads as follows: TGTGCCTTCAGGACAGGGGCTGGAAACACCATATATTTT.